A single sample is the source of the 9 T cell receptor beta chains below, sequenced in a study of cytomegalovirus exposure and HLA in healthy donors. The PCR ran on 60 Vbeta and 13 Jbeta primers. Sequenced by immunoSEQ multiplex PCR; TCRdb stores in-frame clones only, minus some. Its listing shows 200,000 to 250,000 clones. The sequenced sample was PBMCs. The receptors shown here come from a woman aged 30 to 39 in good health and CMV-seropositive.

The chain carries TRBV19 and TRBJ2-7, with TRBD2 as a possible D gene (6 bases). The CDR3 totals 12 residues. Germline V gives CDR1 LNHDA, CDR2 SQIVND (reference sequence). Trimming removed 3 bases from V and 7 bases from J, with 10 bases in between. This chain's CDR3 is CASSIGTGEQYF. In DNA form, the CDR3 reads TGTGCCAGTAGTATCGGGACTGGGGAGCAGTACTTC.

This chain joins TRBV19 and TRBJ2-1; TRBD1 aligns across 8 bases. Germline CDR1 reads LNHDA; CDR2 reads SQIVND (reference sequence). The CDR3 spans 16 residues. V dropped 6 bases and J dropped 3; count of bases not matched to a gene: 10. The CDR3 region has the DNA TGTGCCAGTAGCTTAGACAGGGGAGGAAGCTACAATGAGCAGTTCTTC. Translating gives CASSLDRGGSYNEQFF.

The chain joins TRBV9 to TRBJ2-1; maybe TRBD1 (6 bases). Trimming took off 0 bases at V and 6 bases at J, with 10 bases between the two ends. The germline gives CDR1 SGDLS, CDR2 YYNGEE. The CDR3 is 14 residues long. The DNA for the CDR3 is TGTGCCAGCAGCGTAGTTCCAGGGGCCAATGAGCAGTTCTTC. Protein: CASSVVPGANEQFF.

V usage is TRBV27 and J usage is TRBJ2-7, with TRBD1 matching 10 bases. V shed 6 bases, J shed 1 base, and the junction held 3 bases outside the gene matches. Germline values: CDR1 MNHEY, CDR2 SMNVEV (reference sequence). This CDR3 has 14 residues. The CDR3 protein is CASSRQGASYEQYF. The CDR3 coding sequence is TGTGCCAGCAGCCGACAGGGGGCTTCCTACGAGCAGTACTTC.

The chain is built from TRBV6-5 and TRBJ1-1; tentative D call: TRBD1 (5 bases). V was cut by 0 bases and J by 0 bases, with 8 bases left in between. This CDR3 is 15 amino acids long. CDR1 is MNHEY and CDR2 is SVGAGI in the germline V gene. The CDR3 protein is CASSYSWTLNTEAFF. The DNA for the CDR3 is TGTGCCAGCAGTTACTCGTGGACACTGAACACTGAAGCTTTCTTT.

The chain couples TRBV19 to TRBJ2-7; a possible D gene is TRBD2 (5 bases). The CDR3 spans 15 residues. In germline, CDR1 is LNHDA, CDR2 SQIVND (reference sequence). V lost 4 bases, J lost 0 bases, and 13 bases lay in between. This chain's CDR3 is CASSRGRGSSYEQYF. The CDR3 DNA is TGTGCCAGTAGTAGGGGTCGTGGGAGCTCCTACGAGCAGTACTTC.

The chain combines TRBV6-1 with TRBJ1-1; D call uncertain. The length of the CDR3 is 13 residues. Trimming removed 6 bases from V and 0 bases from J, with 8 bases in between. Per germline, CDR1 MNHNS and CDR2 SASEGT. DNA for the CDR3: TGTGCCAGCAGAGCATCCATGAACACTGAAGCTTTCTTT. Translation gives CASRASMNTEAFF.

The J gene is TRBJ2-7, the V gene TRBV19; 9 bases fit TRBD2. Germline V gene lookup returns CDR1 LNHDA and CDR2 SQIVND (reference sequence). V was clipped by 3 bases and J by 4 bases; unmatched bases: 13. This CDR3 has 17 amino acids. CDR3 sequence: CASSINGRTAGGYEQYF. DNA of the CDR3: TGTGCCAGTAGTATTAACGGCCGTACAGCGGGAGGTTACGAGCAGTACTTC.

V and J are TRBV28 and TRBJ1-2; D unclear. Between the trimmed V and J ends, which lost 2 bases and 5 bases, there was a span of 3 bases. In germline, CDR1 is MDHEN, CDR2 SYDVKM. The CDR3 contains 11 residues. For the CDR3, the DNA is TGTGCCAGCAGTTTAGAGTATGGCTACACCTTC. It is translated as CASSLEYGYTF.